The 21 T cell receptor beta chains reported below all come from one sample, sequenced in a study of blood T cell repertoires in COVID-19. Using immunoSEQ multiplex PCR, the repertoire was profiled, and TCRdb retains in-frame clones only, with some absent. The sample comprises about 160,000 clones, about 80% of which are singletons, and 5.5% to 7.5% rests with the top ten. Sequenced input: peripheral blood. Every receptor here comes from a woman in her forties with COVID-19, enrolled during active disease.

V usage is TRBV5-4 and J usage is TRBJ2-7, with TRBD1 identical over 8 bases. This CDR3 spans 14 amino acids. CDR1 and CDR2 (germline): SGHNT, YYREEE (reference sequence). With 4 bases clipped from V and 5 bases from J, the junction kept 8 bases outside the gene matches. The DNA of the CDR3 is TGTGCCAGCAGCCATTACAGGGGGTCGCACGAGCAGTACTTC. It encodes CASSHYRGSHEQYF. Drawing the rest from reference TRBV5-4 and TRBJ2-7, the complete variable domain is ETGVTQSPTHLIKTRGQQVTLRCSSQSGHNTVSWYQQALGQGPQFIFQYYREEENGRGNFPPRFSGLQFPNYSSELNVNALELDDSALYLCASSHYRGSHEQYFGPGTRLTVT.

The chain has TRBV5-8 and TRBJ1-5, with no clear D. Germline V gene sequence: CDR1 SGHTS, CDR2 YDEGEE. Trimming took off 1 base at V and 4 bases at J, with 9 bases between the two ends. This CDR3 spans 14 amino acids. DNA of the CDR3: TGTGCCAGCAGCTTGTTTTACGGGAATCAGCCCCAGCATTTT. Translated: CASSLFYGNQPQHF.

The rearrangement uses TRBV28 and TRBJ2-2, with TRBD1 matching over 8 bases. The V segment lost 3 bases and the J segment 7 bases; nucleotides outside the gene matches: 10. CDR1 is MDHEN, CDR2 SYDVKM, per germline. This CDR3 has 16 amino acids. DNA for the CDR3: TGTGCCAGCAGTTTGAAGGTGACAGGGGTCCTCGGGGAGCTGTTTTTT. Amino acid sequence: CASSLKVTGVLGELFF.

In this sample, this clone turned up a few times. The chain recombines TRBV10-1 with TRBJ2-7; 10 nucleotides line up with TRBD1. The CDR3 loop spans 13 amino acids. Germline values: CDR1 WNHNN, CDR2 SYGVQD (reference sequence). CDR3 in amino acids: CASTPGQGETPPV. In DNA form, the CDR3 reads TGCGCCAGCACCCCTGGACAGGGGGAGACCCCCCCAGTC.

The genes are TRBV7-8 and TRBJ2-5, with 9 bases matching TRBD2. The CDR3 has 14 amino acids. Germline CDR1 reads SGHVS; CDR2 reads FQNEAQ. V lost 5 bases to trimming and J lost 4 bases; unmatched junction nucleotides: 5. The CDR3 spells CASSNSGRGETQYF. Here the CDR3 DNA reads TGTGCCAGCAGCAATAGCGGGAGAGGAGAGACCCAGTACTTC.

The V gene is TRBV2, the J gene TRBJ2-6, with D possibly being TRBD2 (6 bases). V was cut by 7 bases and J by 1 base, with 11 bases left in between. Germline assignment: CDR1 SNHLY and CDR2 FYNNEI. The CDR3 sequence is 15 residues long. The CDR3 nucleotides are TGTGCCAGCAAGGGAGGTGATTCTGGGGCCAACGTCCTGACTTTC. This encodes CASKGGDSGANVLTF.

DNA for the CDR3: TGTGCCAGCAGCTTTTGGGGGGCTGAAGCTTTCTTT. Translating gives CASSFWGAEAFF. The rearrangement uses TRBV5-6 and TRBJ1-1, with D tentatively TRBD1 (5 bases). The germline V gene encodes CDR1 SGHDT and CDR2 YYEEEE. V was pared by 2 bases and J by 6 bases, with 8 bases between. The CDR3 extends over 12 amino acids.

Only one count was recorded for this clone. The V gene is TRBV30, the J gene TRBJ1-1; D remains ambiguous. CDR1 is GTSNPN, CDR2 SVGIG, per germline (reference sequence). Trimming shortened V by 8 bases and J by 1 base, and 11 bases separated the two germline ends. The CDR3 is 12 amino acids. The CDR3 DNA reads as TGTGCCCTCCGCACCGGGAACACTGAAGCTTTCTTT. It specifies CALRTGNTEAFF.

As to this clone: The sample has other DNA sequences that encode this CDR3 too. J is TRBJ1-1 and V is TRBV7-6; unclear D gene. The CDR3 contains 10 residues. Trimming took off 2 bases at V and 8 bases at J, with 3 bases between the two ends. Looked up from germline, CDR1 is SGHVS and CDR2 is FNYEAQ. The DNA of the CDR3 is TGTGCCAGCAGCTTACTAGAAGCTTTCTTT. Translated, it gives CASSLLEAFF.

The chain has TRBV7-9 and TRBJ2-7; 9 nucleotides align to TRBD2. V lost 5 bases to trimming and J lost 0 bases; unmatched junction nucleotides: 5. Germline values: CDR1 SEHNR, CDR2 FQNEAQ (reference sequence). This CDR3 is 15 amino acids long. CDR3 bases: TGTGCCAGCAGCCCAGGACTAGCGCCCTCCTACGAGCAGTACTTC. Translating gives CASSPGLAPSYEQYF.

The V gene is TRBV27, the J gene TRBJ2-7; 7 positions agree with TRBD1. Losses at the gene ends were 6 bases for V and 2 bases for J; bases not matched to a gene: 10. Per germline, CDR1 MNHEY and CDR2 SMNVEV (reference sequence). This CDR3 has 15 amino acids. In nucleotides, the CDR3 is TGTGCCAGCAGCGCCGACCTGGGACAGACCTACGAGCAGTACTTC. Amino acids: CASSADLGQTYEQYF.

The chain joins TRBV6-5 to TRBJ2-7; 7 bases map to TRBD2. CDR1 and CDR2 from the germline V gene are MNHEY and SVGAGI. The CDR3 contains 15 residues. V lost 2 bases to trimming and J lost 5 bases; unmatched junction nucleotides: 9. The CDR3 nucleotides are TGTGCCAGCAGTTACCTGGGGGGGGGAGCGGACGAGCAGTACTTC. Its translation is CASSYLGGGADEQYF.

The chain has TRBV2 and TRBJ2-3; a weak D match, TRBD1 (6 bases). The CDR3 runs 13 residues. CDR1 is SNHLY and CDR2 is FYNNEI in the germline V gene. V lost 6 bases to trimming and J lost 4 bases, with 11 bases between them. CDR3 in amino acids: CASRTTGSDTQYF. The CDR3 nucleotides are TGTGCCAGCAGAACGACAGGATCAGATACGCAGTATTTT.

The DNA for the CDR3 is TGCGCCAGCAGCTTGGGTCGGGGTTTCTACGAGCAGTACTTC. Its protein product is CASSLGRGFYEQYF. V usage is TRBV5-1 and J usage is TRBJ2-7; tentative D call: TRBD2 (5 bases). Trimming pared 0 bases from V and 3 bases from J, leaving 10 bases between. The CDR3 covers 14 residues. Germline V CDR1 and CDR2: SGHRS, YFSETQ. Based on the CDR3 plus reference TRBV5-1 and TRBJ2-7, the full variable domain is KAGVTQTPRYLIKTRGQQVTLSCSPISGHRSVSWYQQTPGQGLQFLFEYFSETQRNKGNFPGRFSGRQFSNSRSEMNVSTLELGDSALYLCASSLGRGFYEQYFGPGTRLTVT.

CDR3 in DNA: TGTGCCAGCAGCTTACTAGCGGGAGACAATGAGCAGTTCTTC. Encoded protein: CASSLLAGDNEQFF. The rearrangement uses TRBV7-3 and TRBJ2-1; 10 bases agree with TRBD2. CDR1 is SGHTA and CDR2 is FQGTGA in the germline V gene. There are 14 residues in the CDR3. Losses at the gene ends were 2 bases for V and 5 bases for J; bases not matched to a gene: 0.

The genes are TRBV10-1 and TRBJ2-7, with TRBD1 identical over 7 bases. With V trimmed by 7 bases and J by 2 bases, 5 bases remained unmatched. CDR3 length: 13 residues. Germline lookup yields CDR1 WNHNN and CDR2 SYGVQD (reference sequence). CDR3 sequence: CASKPGTAYEQYV. The CDR3 nucleotides are TGCGCCAGCAAACCAGGGACAGCCTACGAGCAGTACGTC.

J is TRBJ2-2 and V is TRBV3-1 (or the pseudogene TRBV3-2); D is unclear. CDR1 is LGHDT and CDR2 is YNNKEL in the germline V gene (reference sequence). Trimming shortened V by 4 bases and J by 0 bases, and 12 bases separated the two germline ends. The CDR3 is made up of 16 amino acids. The CDR3 DNA reads TGTGCCAGCAGCCCCACACTACAAACGAACACCGGGGAGCTGTTTTTT. As protein: CASSPTLQTNTGELFF.

The chain combines TRBV28 with TRBJ2-2; 7 bases agree with TRBD1. V trimming: 6 bases; J trimming: 3 bases; junction bases outside the gene matches: 16. The CDR3 totals 18 residues. Germline assignment: CDR1 MDHEN and CDR2 SYDVKM. CDR3 region: CASSPAGWGRGHTGELFF. The CDR3 DNA reads as TGTGCCAGCAGCCCCGCCGGGTGGGGTAGGGGGCACACCGGGGAGCTGTTTTTT.

The chain combines TRBV7-8 with TRBJ1-1, with 7 bases aligning to TRBD1. Unmatched junction bases numbered 3, after V lost 2 bases and J lost 0 bases. This CDR3 has 15 residues. Per the germline V gene, CDR1 is SGHVS and CDR2 is FQNEAQ. The CDR3 nucleotides are TGTGCCAGCAGCTTACCAGGGGGGATGAACACTGAAGCTTTCTTT. Protein sequence: CASSLPGGMNTEAFF.

For the CDR3, the DNA is TGTGCCAGCAGCGCCGGACAGGGCTCTGGAAACACCATATATTTT. It translates to CASSAGQGSGNTIYF. This sequence joins TRBV9 and TRBJ1-3; TRBD1 matches 8 bases. CDR1 is SGDLS and CDR2 is YYNGEE in the germline V gene. The CDR3 has 15 residues. Trimming cost V 3 bases and J 0 bases; bases outside gene matches: 2.

The chain carries TRBV21-1 and TRBJ2-7; the table's D call, TRBD1, was not checked against the DNA. TRBV21-1 is assigned pseudogene status. This CDR3 spans 17 amino acids. CDR3 in DNA: TGTGCCAGCAGCTCTGGGGGAGGGGGACAGGGTTCGTACGAGCAGTACTTC. It codes for CASSSGGGGQGSYEQYF.